Each of the 2 T cell receptor beta chains below was sequenced from the same sample in a study of identical twins. MiXCR was run by TCRdb on the 5' RACE reads, yielding one entry per CDR3 protein. The table has roughly 1,500,000 distinct CDR3 sequences, less than 40% seen once. Sequencing input: cord blood. These TCRs come from a newborn girl in good health.

This sequence joins TRBV24-1 and TRBJ2-2, with no clear D. The CDR3 extends over 12 amino acids. CDR1 is KGHDR and CDR2 is SFDVKD in the germline V gene. Trimming removed 3 bases at V and 3 bases at J, with 1 base between. Written as DNA, the CDR3 is TGTGCCACCAGTGATGACACCGGGGAGCTGTTTTTT. It codes for CATSDDTGELFF.

This clonotype has a handful of counts. The chain is built from TRBV10-3 and TRBJ2-5; D gene unclear. V shed 4 bases and J shed 0 bases, with 3 bases lying between them. Germline V CDR1 and CDR2: ENHRY, SYGVKD. The CDR3 extends over 12 amino acids. The CDR3 is CAISVYQETQYF. CDR3 coding DNA: TGTGCCATCAGTGTGTACCAAGAGACCCAGTACTTC.